This TCR beta chain was recorded in a study of blood T cell repertoires in COVID-19. In germline, CDR1 is SNHLY, CDR2 FYNNEI. The junction had 4 bases not matched to a gene; V was cut back by 6 bases and J by 2 bases. This CDR3 region has 14 residues. Clones were read by immunoSEQ multiplex PCR, and TCRdb kept only the in-frame ones, dropping some. The data contain about 140,000 clones, approximately 91% of them singletons. The source of this sequence is a man in his fifties with active or convalescent COVID-19. The V and J genes are TRBV2 and TRBJ2-1; 7 bases are shared with TRBD1. The sample taken for sequencing was peripheral blood. The CDR3 nucleotides are TGTGCCAGCAGAGACAGGGTGGCCTACAATGAGCAGTTCTTC. Its protein product is CASRDRVAYNEQFF. Full variable domain (rest looked up from reference TRBV2 and TRBJ2-1): EPEVTQTPSHQVTQMGQEVILRCVPISNHLYFYWYRQILGQKVEFLVSFYNNEISEKSEIFDDQFSVERPDGSNFTLKIRSTKLEDSAMYFCASRDRVAYNEQFFGPGTRLTVL.